This T cell receptor beta chain was obtained from a study of cytomegalovirus exposure and HLA in healthy donors. Germline loops: CDR1 GTSNPN, CDR2 SVGIG (reference sequence). The CDR3 spans 14 residues. Trimming removed 1 base from V and 1 base from J, with 10 bases in between. Points on this clone: What it binds is not known.

The PCR had 60 Vbeta and 13 Jbeta primers. The table came from immunoSEQ multiplex PCR; TCRdb's copy has only in-frame clones and leaves some out. This sample contains approximately 110,000 clones. Notes on the study in general: Cytomegalovirus association was assigned to more than 150 TCR beta chains. In a later analysis, a missense DCLRE1C variant was linked to TCR beta V- and J-gene trimming.

The chain has TRBV30 and TRBJ1-1, with D tentatively TRBD1 (5 bases). The clonotype comes from a young man in good health and CMV-seronegative. Sequencing was done on a sample of PBMCs. The DNA for the CDR3 is TGTGCCTGGAGTGGTAGGGGCCGGAACACTGAAGCTTTCTTT. Residues: CAWSGRGRNTEAFF.